A single sample is the source of the 9 T cell receptor beta chains below, sequenced in a study of OX40 agonist ivuxolimab in advanced cancers. Method: immunoSEQ multiplex PCR; TCRdb's copy keeps in-frame clones and lacks some. Here the sample spans about 100,000 clones, about four fifths being singletons. Sequenced material: CD4+ or CD8+ T cells sorted from blood, taken in a trial of the OX40 agonist ivuxolimab. These receptors came from an adult with an advanced solid tumor such as melanoma, head and neck, liver or kidney cancer.

The V call is TRBV9, the J call TRBJ2-1; D unclear. The CDR3 length is 12 residues. Trimming pared 7 bases from V and 4 bases from J, leaving 9 bases between. Germline loops: CDR1 SGDLS, CDR2 YYNGEE. The chain's CDR3 is CASAVGYNEQFF. CDR3 DNA: TGTGCCAGCGCGGTGGGATACAATGAGCAGTTCTTC.

This clone is a singleton in its sample. The chain links TRBV9 to TRBJ2-2; TRBD2 might be the D (5 bases). The CDR3 sequence is 14 residues long. CDR1 is SGDLS, CDR2 YYNGEE, per germline. The ends were cut back, 9 bases at V and 4 bases at J, with 16 bases in the middle. The CDR3 nucleotides read TGTGCCAACAACCTGGACTTGACCACCGGGGAGCTGTTTTTT. It codes for CANNLDLTTGELFF.

The chain recombines TRBV18 with TRBJ1-3; 8 positions match TRBD1. The CDR3 is 16 amino acids. The V gene end was trimmed by 3 bases and the J gene end by 0 bases; junction bases not matched to a gene: 4. CDR1 is KGHSH, CDR2 LQKENI, per germline. The CDR3 nucleotides are TGTGCCAGCTCACCTGGGACAGGCCCCTCTGGAAACACCATATATTTT. Translated, it gives CASSPGTGPSGNTIYF.

The gene calls are TRBV4-3 and TRBJ2-6; 11 bases fit TRBD2. V gave up 1 base and J gave up 0 bases; unmatched junction bases: 5. The CDR3 has 19 residues. The germline CDR1 and CDR2 sequences are LGHNA and YSLEER. Here the CDR3 DNA reads TGCGCCAGCAGCCAAGCCCCTAGCGGGGGGAGCTCTGGGGCCAACGTCCTGACTTTC. It specifies CASSQAPSGGSSGANVLTF.

The chain joins TRBV9 to TRBJ2-7; the D gene is possibly TRBD2 (5 bases). The germline CDR1 and CDR2 sequences are SGDLS and YYNGEE. Trimming removed 4 bases from V and 0 bases from J, with 17 bases in between. There are 16 residues in the CDR3. The CDR3 sequence: CASSPGSGFSSYEQYF. CDR3 DNA sequence: TGTGCCAGCAGCCCGGGGTCGGGGTTTAGCTCCTACGAGCAGTACTTC.

J is TRBJ1-1 and V is TRBV12-5, with TRBD1 identical over 10 bases. Germline CDR1 and CDR2: LGHNT and FRNRAP. With V trimmed by 1 base and J by 5 bases, 4 bases remained unmatched. The CDR3 runs 15 residues. CDR3 DNA: TGTGCTAGTGGTTTGGCGACAGGGGGCAGTACTGAAGCTTTCTTT. Its translation is CASGLATGGSTEAFF. Looking up the rest from reference TRBV12-5 and TRBJ1-1 gives the full variable domain: DARVTQTPRHKVTEMGQEVTMRCQPILGHNTVFWYRQTMMQGLELLAYFRNRAPLDDSGMPKDRFSAEMPDATLATLKIQPSEPRDSAVYFCASGLATGGSTEAFFGQGTRLTVV.

The gene calls are TRBV6-1 and TRBJ1-3; no reliable D call. Trimming took off 6 bases at V and 0 bases at J, with 6 bases between the two ends. The CDR3 is made up of 13 amino acids. Germline values: CDR1 MNHNS, CDR2 SASEGT. DNA for the CDR3: TGTGCCAGCAGGCAAAGCTCTGGAAACACCATATATTTT. Translation gives CASRQSSGNTIYF.

The chain couples TRBV27 to TRBJ1-2, with D perhaps matching TRBD1 (5 bases). Trimming left V 2 bases short and J 4 bases short, with 14 bases between. CDR1 is MNHEY, CDR2 SMNVEV, per germline (reference sequence). This CDR3 contains 15 residues. The CDR3: CASSLVQGGGYGYTF. The CDR3 coding sequence is TGTGCCAGCAGTTTAGTGCAGGGTGGGGGCTATGGCTACACCTTC.

This chain connects TRBV28 to TRBJ2-1, with TRBD2 identical over 12 bases. The germline V gene encodes CDR1 MDHEN and CDR2 SYDVKM. The CDR3 runs to 16 residues. The V gene end was trimmed by 2 bases and the J gene end by 9 bases; junction bases not matched to a gene: 8. CDR3 nucleotides: TGTGCCAGCAGTTTAGGGCTAGCGGGAGGGCAGGGTGAGCAGTTCTTC. It yields the protein CASSLGLAGGQGEQFF.